The present entry profiles one T cell receptor beta chain with its context. Its antigen is undetermined. This sample stems from a study of T cells in localized non-small cell lung cancer. Study-level findings and limits: Density of T cells in blood, when higher, went with longer overall survival. It was uninvolved adjacent lung that showed the highest T cell clonality, exceeding tumor. The study sequenced only one region of the tumor. As a result, intratumor heterogeneity could not be excluded and remains possible.

Germline V lookup: CDR1 SGHRS, CDR2 YFSETQ. V was pared by 5 bases and J by 9 bases, with 13 bases of the junction left unmatched. There are 14 residues in the CDR3. Sequenced by immunoSEQ multiplex PCR; TCRdb stores in-frame clones only, minus some. This sample has tens of thousands of clones; about nine tenths occur once, and the top ten carry 15%. The J gene is TRBJ2-5, the V gene TRBV5-1, with 7 nucleotides matching TRBD1. The source was peripheral blood, collected before any cancer treatment. The receptor was derived from a man between 40 and 70 years old with stage I squamous cell lung carcinoma. CDR3 protein: CASSRQGDFDSQYF. For the CDR3, the DNA is TGCGCCAGCAGTCGTCAGGGGGATTTTGACTCCCAGTACTTC.